Listed below are T cell receptor beta chains from one sample, sequenced in a study of T cell repertoires in cytomegalovirus infection. TCRdb re-derived calls from the reads in MiXCR, one entry per CDR3 protein. The sample has roughly 240,000 distinct CDR3 sequences, approximately 6.7% seen once; the top ten hold around 6.5%. Sequencing was carried out using PBMCs. The receptor set was obtained from a human donor in good health (CMV status not recorded). Some clones in this sample may be carry-over from other donors' samples. CDR3s include the opening cysteine and the closing phenylalanine or tryptophan. D genes are given only for firm matches. The size of a clone is reported for some rows only, either as once, few or many, or as a class for expanded clones.

CDR3aa,CDR3nt,v_gene,j_gene,d_gene,abundance
CASSLLGGGLLTDTQYF,TGTGCCAGCAGCCTCCTTGGCGGGGGTCTTCTGACAGATACGCAGTATTTT,TRBV11-2,TRBJ2-3,TRBD2,many
CASSLSPTGTKETQYF,TGTGCCAGCAGCTTATCCCCGACAGGAACAAAGGAGACCCAGTACTTC,TRBV7-9,TRBJ2-5,.,many
CASSFVLGQGGNQPQHF,TGTGCCAGCAGCTTCGTGTTGGGACAGGGAGGCAATCAGCCCCAGCATTTT,TRBV7-9,TRBJ1-5,TRBD1,many
CAISESMAAGELFF,TGTGCCATCAGTGAGTCAATGGCCGCCGGGGAGCTGTTTTTT,TRBV10-3,TRBJ2-2,.,many
CASSFRMNTEAFF,TGTGCCAGCAGCTTTCGGATGAACACTGAAGCTTTCTTT,TRBV7-2,TRBJ1-1,.,many
CASSPTGANTEAFF,TGTGCCAGCAGCCCGACAGGCGCGAACACTGAAGCTTTCTTT,TRBV5-5,TRBJ1-1,.,many
CASSLVSGQVSYNEQFF,TGTGCCAGCAGCTTAGTCAGTGGACAGGTCTCCTACAATGAGCAGTTCTTC,TRBV11-3,TRBJ2-1,TRBD1,many
CASSQRQDNEKLFF,TGCGCCAGCAGCCAGAGACAAGATAATGAAAAACTGTTTTTT,TRBV4-1,TRBJ1-4,.,many
CASSTGGLVKETQYF,TGTGCCAGTAGTACCGGGGGACTAGTTAAAGAGACCCAGTACTTC,TRBV19,TRBJ2-5,TRBD2,many
CASSYRGKHGYTF,TGTGCCAGCAGTTACAGGGGGAAGCATGGCTACACCTTC,TRBV27,TRBJ1-2,TRBD1,.
CATSGGTGTQYF,TGTGCCACCAGTGGTGGGACAGGGACGCAGTATTTT,TRBV24-1,TRBJ2-3,TRBD1,few
CASSQDLSGARTDTQYF,TGCGCCAGCAGCCAAGATTTGTCGGGGGCGAGGACAGATACGCAGTATTTT,TRBV4-3,TRBJ2-3,.,many
CASSLDWTRETQYF,TGTGCCAGCAGCTTAGATTGGACTAGAGAGACCCAGTACTTC,TRBV7-8,TRBJ2-5,TRBD2,many
CASSGQGANNEQFF,TGTGCCAGCAGCGGACAGGGTGCAAACAATGAGCAGTTCTTC,TRBV6-2/TRBV6-3,TRBJ2-1,TRBD1,many
CSARSDSHNEKLFF,TGCAGTGCTAGATCCGACAGCCATAATGAAAAACTGTTTTTT,TRBV20-1,TRBJ1-4,.,few
CASSIIRGLGGHEQFF,TGTGCCAGTAGTATAATTAGGGGACTAGGAGGGCATGAGCAGTTCTTC,TRBV19,TRBJ2-1,TRBD2,many
CASTPSSGANIQYF,TGTGCCAGCACCCCATCTAGCGGAGCAAACATTCAGTACTTC,TRBV7-2,TRBJ2-4,TRBD2,many
CSARDRARGDEQFF,TGCAGTGCTAGGGACAGGGCTCGGGGTGATGAGCAGTTCTTC,TRBV20-1,TRBJ2-1,TRBD1,few
CASRPPPDISEQYF,TGTGCCAGCAGACCCCCTCCCGACATCTCCGAGCAGTACTTC,TRBV6-2/TRBV6-3,TRBJ2-7,.,many
CSASSGGAQGYTF,TGCAGTGCTTCTTCAGGGGGCGCTCAGGGCTACACCTTC,TRBV20-1,TRBJ1-2,TRBD1,many
CASSTGIYNEQFF,TGTGCCAGCAGTACCGGGATTTACAATGAGCAGTTCTTC,TRBV12-3/TRBV12-4,TRBJ2-1,.,few
CSVAAGRGNTEAFF,TGCAGCGTTGCCGCAGGCCGGGGGAACACTGAAGCTTTCTTT,TRBV29-1,TRBJ1-1,.,many
CASSPSGVYGYTF,TGTGCCAGCAGCCCGTCAGGGGTCTATGGCTACACCTTC,TRBV7-2,TRBJ1-2,.,many
CASSRDISTDTQYF,TGTGCCAGCAGTCGGGACATCAGCACAGATACGCAGTATTTT,TRBV2,TRBJ2-3,.,many
CAWATGGGETQYF,TGTGCCTGGGCTACAGGGGGCGGAGAGACCCAGTACTTC,TRBV30,TRBJ2-5,TRBD1,.
CAWSAGQRNTEAFF,TGTGCCTGGAGTGCGGGACAAAGGAACACTGAAGCTTTCTTT,TRBV30,TRBJ1-1,.,many
CASSLGQLDYEQYF,TGCGCCAGCAGCTTGGGGCAGCTAGACTACGAGCAGTACTTC,TRBV5-1,TRBJ2-7,.,few
CSVRGQGNTGELFF,TGCAGCGTTCGCGGACAGGGGAACACCGGGGAGCTGTTTTTT,TRBV29-1,TRBJ2-2,TRBD1,many
CASSIRGGANTGELFF,TGTGCCAGTAGTATCCGCGGGGGGGCGAACACCGGGGAGCTGTTTTTT,TRBV19,TRBJ2-2,TRBD2,many
CASSLRTGHNEQFF,TGTGCCAGCAGTTTAAGGACAGGACACAATGAGCAGTTCTTC,TRBV27,TRBJ2-1,TRBD1,many
CASSTDRGRYEQFF,TGTGCCAGCAGTACGGACAGGGGGCGATATGAGCAGTTCTTC,TRBV6-4,TRBJ2-1,TRBD1,many
CASSPRDRANQPQHF,TGTGCCAGCAGTCCGAGGGACAGGGCCAATCAGCCCCAGCATTTT,TRBV6-5,TRBJ1-5,TRBD1,many
CAWNQQGHEQFF,TGTGCCTGGAACCAACAGGGACATGAGCAGTTCTTC,TRBV30,TRBJ2-1,.,many